One and the same sample provided the 5 T cell receptor beta chains below, sequenced in a study of resident and recirculating memory T cells in vitiligo. Assay used: immunoSEQ multiplex PCR; TCRdb lists only in-frame clones, some missing. This table has around 76,000 clones, approximately 89% appearing once. The sequenced material came from blood. Receptors originate from a male donor with vitiligo.

The chain joins TRBV5-1 to TRBJ2-5, with 7 bases matching TRBD1. Germline values: CDR1 SGHRS, CDR2 YFSETQ. With V trimmed by 3 bases and J by 5 bases, 10 bases remained unmatched. The CDR3 has 15 amino acids. DNA for the CDR3: TGCGCCAGCAGCTCTATAAGGGGGCATGTGGAGACCCAGTACTTC. This encodes CASSSIRGHVETQYF.

The chain has TRBV18 and TRBJ1-1; TRBD1 agrees at 7 bases. CDR3 length: 13 residues. Germline trimming cut 4 bases from V and 7 bases from J; bases unmatched to any gene: 6. CDR1 and CDR2 from the germline V gene are KGHSH and LQKENI. The CDR3 coding sequence is TGTGCCAGCTCACTACAGGGGCGGGATGAAGCTTTCTTT. Protein product: CASSLQGRDEAFF.

The rearrangement links TRBV15 to TRBJ2-7; 8 bases line up with TRBD2. The CDR3 is made up of 15 amino acids. Germline loops: CDR1 LNHNV, CDR2 YYDKDF (reference sequence). J gave up 5 bases and V 4 bases, and 10 bases lay outside the gene matches. DNA of the CDR3: TGTGCCACCAGCAAAACGGGGGGGGAATTAGACGAGCAGTACTTC. This codes for CATSKTGGELDEQYF.

The CDR3 region has the DNA TGCAGCGTTGAAAGCCGGGGAACGGATCGCTCCTACGAGCAGTACTTC. As protein: CSVESRGTDRSYEQYF. The chain employs TRBV29-1 and TRBJ2-7; a possible D gene is TRBD2 (5 bases). Germline values: CDR1 SQVTM, CDR2 ANQGSEA. CDR3 length equals 16 residues. The V end lost 2 bases, the J end lost 0 bases, and 17 bases lay between the germline ends.

The chain couples TRBV4-2 to TRBJ2-3; weak D call: TRBD1 (5 bases). The length of the CDR3 is 17 residues. Germline CDR1 reads LGHNA; CDR2 reads YNFKEQ. Trimming stripped 0 bases from V and 4 bases from J, with 17 bases between. CDR3: CASSQDRGGASADTQYF. DNA for the CDR3: TGTGCCAGCAGCCAAGATCGTGGTGGGGCTAGTGCAGATACGCAGTATTTT.